Listed here is a single TCR beta chain. The antigen is unknown. Using its own MiXCR run on the RT-PCR reads, TCRdb lists one record per CDR3 protein. The table includes fewer than 650,000 distinct CDR3 sequences, 10% to 15% detected once. This entry belongs to a study of response to subunit inactivated influenza vaccine. Regarding the study as a whole: Few new T cells, the authors suggested, are recruited by each seasonal influenza vaccination.

There are 12 residues in the CDR3. V dropped 4 bases and J dropped 1 base, with 6 bases sitting between them. CDR1 and CDR2 (germline): SQVTM, ANQGSEA. The V call is TRBV29-1, the J call TRBJ2-3; D remains ambiguous. The input for sequencing was PBMCs from blood, taken 45 days after vaccination. The sequence was collected from a man aged 50 to 60 who received an inactivated influenza vaccine. The CDR3 loop is CSVVSGTDTQYF. DNA of the CDR3: TGCAGCGTTGTGAGCGGCACAGATACGCAGTATTTT.